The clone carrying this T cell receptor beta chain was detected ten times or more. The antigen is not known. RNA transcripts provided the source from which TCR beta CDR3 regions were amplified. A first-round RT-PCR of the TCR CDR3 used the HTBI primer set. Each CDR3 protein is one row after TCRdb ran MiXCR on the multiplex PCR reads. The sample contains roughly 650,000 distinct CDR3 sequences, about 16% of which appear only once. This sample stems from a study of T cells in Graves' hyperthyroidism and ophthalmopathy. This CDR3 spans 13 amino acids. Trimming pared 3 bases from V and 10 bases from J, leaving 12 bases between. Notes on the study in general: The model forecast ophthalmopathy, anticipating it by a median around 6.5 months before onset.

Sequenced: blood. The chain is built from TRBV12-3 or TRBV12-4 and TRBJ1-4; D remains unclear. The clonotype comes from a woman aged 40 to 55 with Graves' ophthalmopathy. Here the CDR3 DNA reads TGTGCCAGCAGTTTTGGTGCGATGGGAAAACTGTTTTTT. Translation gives CASSFGAMGKLFF.